What follows describes a single TCR beta chain. Antigen: not known. The study ran its PCR with 60 Vbeta and 13 Jbeta primers. Sequenced by immunoSEQ multiplex PCR; TCRdb stores in-frame clones only, minus some. The sample includes hundreds of thousands of clones, over 70% of them seen just once. The data were obtained in a study of cytomegalovirus exposure and HLA in healthy donors. Findings and caveats of the study: In terms of immune exposure information, only CMV serostatus was available. Many donors shared some public TCRs, even though most TCR sequences were rare.

Per germline, CDR1 LNHDA and CDR2 SQIVND (reference sequence). Losses at the gene ends were 5 bases for V and 4 bases for J; bases not matched to a gene: 5. This CDR3 spans 13 amino acids. The origin of this receptor is a boy younger than 10 in good health and CMV-seronegative. This chain uses TRBV19 with TRBJ2-7; 7 bases line up with TRBD1. Sequencing was done on a sample of PBMCs. Here the CDR3 reads CASSPPGQYEQYF. The CDR3 DNA sequence: TGTGCCAGTAGTCCTCCGGGACAGTACGAGCAGTACTTC.